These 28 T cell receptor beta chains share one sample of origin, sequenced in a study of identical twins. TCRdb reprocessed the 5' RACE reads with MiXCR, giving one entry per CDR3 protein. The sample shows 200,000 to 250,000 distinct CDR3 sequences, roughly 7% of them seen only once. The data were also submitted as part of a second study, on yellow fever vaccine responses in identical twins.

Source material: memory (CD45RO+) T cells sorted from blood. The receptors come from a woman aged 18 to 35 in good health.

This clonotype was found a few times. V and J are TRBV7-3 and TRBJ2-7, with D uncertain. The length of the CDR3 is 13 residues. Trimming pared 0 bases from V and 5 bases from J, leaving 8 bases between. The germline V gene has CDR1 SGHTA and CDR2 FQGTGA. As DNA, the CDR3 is TGTGCCAGCAGCTTAACTCGGCTAGACGAGCAGTACTTC. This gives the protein CASSLTRLDEQYF.

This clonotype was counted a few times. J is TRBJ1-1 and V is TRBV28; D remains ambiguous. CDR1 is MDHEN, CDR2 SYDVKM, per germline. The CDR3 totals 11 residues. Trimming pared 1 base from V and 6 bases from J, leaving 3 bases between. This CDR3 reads CASSLYSEAFF. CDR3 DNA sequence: TGTGCCAGCAGTTTATATTCTGAAGCTTTCTTT.

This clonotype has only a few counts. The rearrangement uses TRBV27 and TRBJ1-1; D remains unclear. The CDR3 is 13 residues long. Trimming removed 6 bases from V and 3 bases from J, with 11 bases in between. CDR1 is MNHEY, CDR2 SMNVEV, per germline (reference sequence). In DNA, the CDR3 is TGTGCCAGCAGGAGTGGAGGACACACTGAAGCTTTCTTT. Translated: CASRSGGHTEAFF.

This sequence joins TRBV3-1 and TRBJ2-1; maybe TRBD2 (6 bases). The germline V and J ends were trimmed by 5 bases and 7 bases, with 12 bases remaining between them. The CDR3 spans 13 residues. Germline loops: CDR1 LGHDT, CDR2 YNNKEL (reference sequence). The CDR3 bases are TGTGCCAGCAGCGACCCTAGCGCTAATGAGCAGTTCTTC. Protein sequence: CASSDPSANEQFF.

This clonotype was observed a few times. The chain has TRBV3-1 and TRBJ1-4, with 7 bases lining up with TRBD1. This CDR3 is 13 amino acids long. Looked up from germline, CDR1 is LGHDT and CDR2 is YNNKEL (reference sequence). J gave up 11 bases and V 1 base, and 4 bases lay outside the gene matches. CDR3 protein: CASSQAMTGKLFF. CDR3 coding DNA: TGTGCCAGCAGCCAAGCAATGACAGGGAAACTGTTTTTT. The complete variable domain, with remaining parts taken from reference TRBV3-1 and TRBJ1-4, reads DTAVSQTPKYLVTQMGNDKSIKCEQNLGHDTMYWYKQDSKKFLKIMFSYNNKELIINETVPNRFSPKSPDKAHLNLHINSLELGDSAVYFCASSQAMTGKLFFGSGTQLSVL.

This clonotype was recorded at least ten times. The CDR3 loop is CSARDTGGAGKTQYF. The CDR3 DNA reads TGCAGTGCTAGAGACACAGGGGGCGCGGGGAAGACCCAGTACTTC. The chain links TRBV20-1 to TRBJ2-5, with TRBD1 matching over 9 bases. Per germline, CDR1 DFQATT and CDR2 SNEGSKA (reference sequence). The J segment lost 6 bases and the V segment lost 0 bases, leaving 8 bases of the junction unmatched. CDR3 size: 15 residues.

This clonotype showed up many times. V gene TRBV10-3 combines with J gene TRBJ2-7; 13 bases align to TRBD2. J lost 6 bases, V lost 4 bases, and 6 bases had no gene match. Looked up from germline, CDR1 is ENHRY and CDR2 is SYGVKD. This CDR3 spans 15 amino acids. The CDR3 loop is CAISVGTSGTREQYF. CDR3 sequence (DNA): TGTGCCATCAGTGTCGGGACTAGCGGGACACGCGAGCAGTACTTC.

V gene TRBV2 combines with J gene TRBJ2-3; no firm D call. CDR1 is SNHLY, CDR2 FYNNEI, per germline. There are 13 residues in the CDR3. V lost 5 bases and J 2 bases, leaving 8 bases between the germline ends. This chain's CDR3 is CASSKVVTDTQYF. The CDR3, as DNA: TGTGCCAGCAGTAAAGTGGTCACAGATACGCAGTATTTT.

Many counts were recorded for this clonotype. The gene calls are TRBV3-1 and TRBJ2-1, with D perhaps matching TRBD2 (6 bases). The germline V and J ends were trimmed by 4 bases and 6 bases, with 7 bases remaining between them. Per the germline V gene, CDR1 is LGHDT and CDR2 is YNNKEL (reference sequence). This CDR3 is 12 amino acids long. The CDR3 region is CASSRGVNEQFF. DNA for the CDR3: TGTGCCAGCAGCCGGGGGGTCAATGAGCAGTTCTTC.

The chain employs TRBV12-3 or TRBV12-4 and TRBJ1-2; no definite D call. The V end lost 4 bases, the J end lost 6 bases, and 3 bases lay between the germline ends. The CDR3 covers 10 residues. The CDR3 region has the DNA TGTGCCAGCAGTTACGATGGCTACACCTTC. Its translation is CASSYDGYTF.

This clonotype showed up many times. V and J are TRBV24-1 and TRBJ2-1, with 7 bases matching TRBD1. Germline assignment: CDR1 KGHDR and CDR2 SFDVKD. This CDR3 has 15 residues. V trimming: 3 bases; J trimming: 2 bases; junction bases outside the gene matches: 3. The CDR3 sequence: CATSDPGTAYNEQFF. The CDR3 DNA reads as TGTGCCACCAGTGATCCCGGGACAGCCTACAATGAGCAGTTCTTC.

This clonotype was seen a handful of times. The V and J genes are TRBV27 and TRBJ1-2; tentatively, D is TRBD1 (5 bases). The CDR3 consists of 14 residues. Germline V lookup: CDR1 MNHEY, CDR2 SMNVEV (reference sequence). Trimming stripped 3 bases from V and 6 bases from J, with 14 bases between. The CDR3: CASSFGQGVNGYTF. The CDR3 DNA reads TGTGCCAGCAGTTTTGGGCAGGGTGTTAATGGCTACACCTTC.

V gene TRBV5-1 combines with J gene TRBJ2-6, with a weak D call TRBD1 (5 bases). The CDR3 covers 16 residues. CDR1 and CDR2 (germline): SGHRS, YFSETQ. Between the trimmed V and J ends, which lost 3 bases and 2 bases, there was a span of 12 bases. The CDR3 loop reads CASSSKDIPGANVLTF. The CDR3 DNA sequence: TGCGCCAGCAGCTCCAAGGACATCCCTGGGGCCAACGTCCTGACTTTC. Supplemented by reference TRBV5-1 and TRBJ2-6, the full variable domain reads KAGVTQTPRYLIKTRGQQVTLSCSPISGHRSVSWYQQTPGQGLQFLFEYFSETQRNKGNFPGRFSGRQFSNSRSEMNVSTLELGDSALYLCASSSKDIPGANVLTFGAGSRLTVL.

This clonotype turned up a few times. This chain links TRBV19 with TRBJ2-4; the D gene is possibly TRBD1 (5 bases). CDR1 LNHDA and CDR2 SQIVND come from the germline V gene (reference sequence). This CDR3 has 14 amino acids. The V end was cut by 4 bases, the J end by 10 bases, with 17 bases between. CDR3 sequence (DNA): TGTGCCAGTAGTAACGGTCAGCAGGGATCTATTCAGTACTTC. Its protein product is CASSNGQQGSIQYF.

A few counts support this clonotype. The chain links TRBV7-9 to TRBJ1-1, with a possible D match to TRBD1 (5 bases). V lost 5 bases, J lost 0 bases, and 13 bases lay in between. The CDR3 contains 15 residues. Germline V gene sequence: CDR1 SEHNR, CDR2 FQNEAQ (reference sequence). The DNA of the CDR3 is TGTGCCAGCAGCCCACAACAGGTCCTGAACACTGAAGCTTTCTTT. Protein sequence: CASSPQQVLNTEAFF.

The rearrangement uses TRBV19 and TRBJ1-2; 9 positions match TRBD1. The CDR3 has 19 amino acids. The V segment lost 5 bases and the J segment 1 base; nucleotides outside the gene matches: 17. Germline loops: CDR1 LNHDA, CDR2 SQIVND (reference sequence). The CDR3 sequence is CASSPRSGTTGGYNYGYTF. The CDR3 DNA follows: TGTGCCAGTAGTCCTAGATCTGGCACGACAGGGGGATATAACTATGGCTACACCTTC.

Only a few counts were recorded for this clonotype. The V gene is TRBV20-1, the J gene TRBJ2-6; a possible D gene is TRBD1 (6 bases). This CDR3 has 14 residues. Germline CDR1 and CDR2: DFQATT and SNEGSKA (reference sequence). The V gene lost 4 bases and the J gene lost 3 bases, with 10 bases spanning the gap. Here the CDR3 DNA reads TGCAGTGCTACTAGGGGGAGTGGGGCCAACGTCCTGACTTTC. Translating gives CSATRGSGANVLTF.

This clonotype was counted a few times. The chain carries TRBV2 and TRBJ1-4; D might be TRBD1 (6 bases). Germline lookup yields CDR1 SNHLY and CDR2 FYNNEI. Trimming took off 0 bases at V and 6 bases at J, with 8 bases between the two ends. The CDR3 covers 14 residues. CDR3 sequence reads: CASSEAGGDEKLFF. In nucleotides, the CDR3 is TGTGCCAGCAGTGAAGCAGGGGGTGATGAAAAACTGTTTTTT.

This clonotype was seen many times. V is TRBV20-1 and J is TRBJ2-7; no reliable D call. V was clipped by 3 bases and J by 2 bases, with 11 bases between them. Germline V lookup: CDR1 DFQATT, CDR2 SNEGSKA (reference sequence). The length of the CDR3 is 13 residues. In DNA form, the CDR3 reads TGCAGTGCTAGTATCCAGACCACCTACGAGCAGTACTTC. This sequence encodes CSASIQTTYEQYF.

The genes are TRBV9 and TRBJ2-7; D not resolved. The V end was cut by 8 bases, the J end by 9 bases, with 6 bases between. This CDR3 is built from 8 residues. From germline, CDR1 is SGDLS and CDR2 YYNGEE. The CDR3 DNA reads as TGTGCCAGGCGTACGCAGTACTTC. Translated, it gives CARRTQYF.

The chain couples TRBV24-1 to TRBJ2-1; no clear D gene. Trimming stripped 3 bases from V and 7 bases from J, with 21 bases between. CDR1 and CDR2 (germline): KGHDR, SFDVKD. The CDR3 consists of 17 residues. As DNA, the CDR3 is TGTGCCACCAGTGATCCCGGGCCCCAATATACCCAAAATGAGCAGTTCTTC. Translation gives CATSDPGPQYTQNEQFF.

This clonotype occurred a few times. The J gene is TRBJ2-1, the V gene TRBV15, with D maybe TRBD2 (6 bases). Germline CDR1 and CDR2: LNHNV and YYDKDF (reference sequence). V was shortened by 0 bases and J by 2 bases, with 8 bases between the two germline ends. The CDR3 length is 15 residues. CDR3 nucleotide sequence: TGTGCCACCAGCAGAGATCCGGGGGCCTACAATGAGCAGTTCTTC. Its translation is CATSRDPGAYNEQFF. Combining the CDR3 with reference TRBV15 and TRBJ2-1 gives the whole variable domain DAMVIQNPRYQVTQFGKPVTLSCSQTLNHNVMYWYQQKSSQAPKLLFHYYDKDFNNEADTPDNFQSRRPNTSFCFLDIRSPGLGDTAMYLCATSRDPGAYNEQFFGPGTRLTVL.

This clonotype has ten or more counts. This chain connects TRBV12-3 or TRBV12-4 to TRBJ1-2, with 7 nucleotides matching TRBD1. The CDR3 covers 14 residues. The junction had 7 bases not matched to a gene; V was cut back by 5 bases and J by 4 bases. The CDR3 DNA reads TGTGCCAGCAGTCCGATAGGGGGCAGCTATGGCTACACCTTC. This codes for CASSPIGGSYGYTF.

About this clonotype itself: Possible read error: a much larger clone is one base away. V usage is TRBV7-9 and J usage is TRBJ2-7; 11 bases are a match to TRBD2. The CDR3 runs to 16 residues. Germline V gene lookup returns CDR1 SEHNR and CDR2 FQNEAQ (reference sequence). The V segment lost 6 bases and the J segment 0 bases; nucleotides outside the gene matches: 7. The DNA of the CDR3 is TGTGCCAGCAGACTAGCGGGAGAGCCTAACTCCTACGAGCAGTACTTC. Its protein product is CASRLAGEPNSYEQYF.

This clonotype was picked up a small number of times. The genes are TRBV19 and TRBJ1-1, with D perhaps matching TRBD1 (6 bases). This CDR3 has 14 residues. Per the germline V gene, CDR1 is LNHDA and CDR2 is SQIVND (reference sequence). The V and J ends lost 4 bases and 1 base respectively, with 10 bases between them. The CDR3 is CASSKIQGNTEAFF. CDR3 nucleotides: TGTGCCAGTAGTAAAATACAGGGGAACACTGAAGCTTTCTTT.

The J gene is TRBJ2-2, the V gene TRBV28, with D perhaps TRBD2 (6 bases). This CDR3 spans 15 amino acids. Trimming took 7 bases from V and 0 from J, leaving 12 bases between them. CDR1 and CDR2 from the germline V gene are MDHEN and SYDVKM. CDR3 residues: CASTRSGANTGELFF. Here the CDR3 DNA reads TGTGCCAGCACCCGTTCGGGGGCGAACACCGGGGAGCTGTTTTTT.

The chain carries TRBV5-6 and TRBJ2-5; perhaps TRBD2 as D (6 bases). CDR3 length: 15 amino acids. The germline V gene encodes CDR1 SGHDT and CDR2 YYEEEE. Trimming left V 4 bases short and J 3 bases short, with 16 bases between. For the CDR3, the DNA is TGTGCCAGCAGCCTTCCCCTGGGCGGGGAAGAGACCCAGTACTTC. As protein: CASSLPLGGEETQYF.

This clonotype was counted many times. The CDR3 coding sequence is TGTGCCAGCAGTCTCTACGAGCAGTACGTC. This gives the protein CASSLYEQYV. V gene TRBV6-5 combines with J gene TRBJ2-7, with unresolved D. Trimming pared 5 bases from V and 3 bases from J, leaving 2 bases between. This CDR3 is 10 amino acids long. CDR1 and CDR2 (germline): MNHEY, SVGAGI.